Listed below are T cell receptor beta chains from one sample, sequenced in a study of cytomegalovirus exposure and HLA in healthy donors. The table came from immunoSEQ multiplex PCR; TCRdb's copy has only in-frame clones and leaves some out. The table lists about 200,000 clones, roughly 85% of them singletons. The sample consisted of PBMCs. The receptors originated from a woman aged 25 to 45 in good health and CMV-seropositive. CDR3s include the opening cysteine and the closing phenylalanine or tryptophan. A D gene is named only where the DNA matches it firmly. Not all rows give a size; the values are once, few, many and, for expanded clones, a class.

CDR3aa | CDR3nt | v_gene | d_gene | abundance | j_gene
CASSLTGGTYEQYF | TGTGCCAGCAGCTTGACGGGAGGCACCTACGAGCAGTACTTC | TRBV5-4 | TRBD2 | . | TRBJ2-7
CASKAGGTEAFF | TGTGCCAGTAAAGCCGGTGGCACTGAAGCTTTCTTT | TRBV19 | . | . | TRBJ1-1
CASSKTDRLNTEAFF | TGTGCCAGCAGTAAAACTGACAGGTTGAACACTGAAGCTTTCTTT | TRBV6-5 | . | . | TRBJ1-1
CASRVRAGNEKLFF | TGTGCCAGCAGAGTCAGGGCGGGAAATGAAAAACTGTTTTTT | TRBV27 | . | . | TRBJ1-4
CASSPRLRSGAYNEQFF | TGCGCCAGCAGCCCACGTTTGAGGAGCGGGGCTTACAATGAGCAGTTCTTC | TRBV4-1 | TRBD2 | . | TRBJ2-1
CSVGGITEAFF | TGCAGCGTCGGCGGGATCACTGAAGCTTTCTTT | TRBV29-1 | . | . | TRBJ1-1
CASSENRGVGTEAFF | TGTGCCAGCAGTGAAAATAGAGGTGTGGGCACTGAAGCTTTCTTT | TRBV2 | . | . | TRBJ1-1
CASSLEVTVQETQYF | TGTGCCAGCAGCTTGGAGGTGACAGTCCAAGAGACCCAGTACTTC | TRBV5-4 | . | once | TRBJ2-5
CASSQRRLRETQYF | TGTGCCAGCAGTCAGCGGCGTTTAAGAGAGACCCAGTACTTC | TRBV5-6 | . | . | TRBJ2-5
CASSPPSTGVAGELFF | TGTGCCAGCTCACCACCGTCGACAGGGGTGGCCGGGGAGCTGTTTTTT | TRBV18 | TRBD1 | . | TRBJ2-2
CASSLKTSGFDEQFF | TGTGCCAGCAGTTTAAAGACTAGCGGGTTTGATGAGCAGTTCTTC | TRBV27 | TRBD2 | . | TRBJ2-1
CAWSALRTSGSNGTDTQYF | TGTGCCTGGAGTGCCCTAAGGACTAGCGGGAGCAATGGCACAGATACGCAGTATTTT | TRBV30 | TRBD2 | . | TRBJ2-3
CASSEFEGNYGYTF | TGTGCCAGCAGTGAATTCGAGGGTAACTATGGCTACACCTTC | TRBV25-1 | . | . | TRBJ1-2
CASRAGGNKGYGYTF | TGTGCCAGTAGGGCAGGGGGCAATAAGGGCTATGGCTACACCTTC | TRBV19 | TRBD1 | . | TRBJ1-2
CASSFPQSTDTQYF | TGTGCCAGCAGCTTTCCGCAGAGCACAGATACGCAGTATTTT | TRBV5-8 | . | few | TRBJ2-3
CASSFPGDEQYF | TGTGCCAGCAGTTTTCCAGGGGACGAGCAGTACTTC | TRBV27 | . | . | TRBJ2-7
CASTQTMISNEQFF | TGCGCCAGCACCCAAACAATGATATCCAATGAGCAGTTCTTC | TRBV4-3 | . | few | TRBJ2-1
CASSLGGASKTQYF | TGCGCCAGCAGCTTGGGTGGGGCCTCGAAGACCCAGTACTTC | TRBV5-1 | . | . | TRBJ2-5
CASSLRTSGLPSYNEQFF | TGTGCCAGCAGCTTACGAACTAGCGGGCTGCCTTCCTACAATGAGCAGTTCTTC | TRBV11-3 | TRBD2 | . | TRBJ2-1
CASSPSDRENSPLHF | TGTGCCAGCTCACCATCAGACAGGGAAAATTCACCCCTCCACTTT | TRBV18 | TRBD1 | once | TRBJ1-6
CASSFQGAANQPQHF | TGTGCCAGCAGCTTTCAGGGGGCGGCGAATCAGCCCCAGCATTTT | TRBV5-5 | TRBD1 | once | TRBJ1-5
CASSDLAETQYF | TGTGCCAGCAGTGACCTGGCAGAGACCCAGTACTTC | TRBV2 | . | . | TRBJ2-5
CASSIDSLAASTDTQYF | TGTGCCAGTAGTATAGATTCCCTAGCAGCTAGCACAGATACGCAGTATTTT | TRBV19 | . | once | TRBJ2-3
CASSLRTGTPLHF | TGTGCCAGCAGTCTTCGGACAGGGACCCCCCTCCACTTT | TRBV13 | TRBD1 | . | TRBJ1-6
CATNDRFYSPLHF | TGTGCCACGAACGACAGGTTTTACTCACCCCTCCACTTT | TRBV19 | . | . | TRBJ1-6
CASSLGPGQGTNTEAFF | TGTGCCAGCAGCTTAGGGCCGGGACAGGGGACGAACACTGAAGCTTTCTTT | TRBV5-4 | TRBD1 | . | TRBJ1-1
CASSGGLAGVFFYEQYF | TGTGCCAGCAGTGGCGGACTAGCGGGAGTATTTTTCTACGAGCAGTACTTC | TRBV6-1 | TRBD2 | . | TRBJ2-7
CASSPGVHYTF | TGTGCCAGCAGCCCAGGGGTGCACTACACCTTC | TRBV4-2 | . | . | TRBJ1-2
CASSHTGVEAFF | TGTGCCAGCAGCCACACAGGGGTTGAAGCTTTCTTT | TRBV7-6 | TRBD1 | . | TRBJ1-1